This TCR beta chain was sequenced in a study of blood T cells in healthy people across ages. Per individual sample, total RNA of at least 6 micrograms was extracted. Points on this clonotype: Its antigen is undetermined. The junction does not match germline at one end; this may be a read error.

Next came a second PCR, run for about 7 to 11 cycles, which used a sample-barcoded 5' primer along with a J-beta primer mix. The template-switch adaptor was a 5' adaptor with 12 random nucleotides. It tagged each cDNA molecule. TCRdb itself ran the 5' RACE reads through MiXCR, one entry per CDR3 protein. The top ten clones hold 5% to 7% of a sample with 1.2 million to 1.5 million distinct CDR3 sequences, around 59% of them seen once. Germline assignment: CDR1 MDHEN and CDR2 SYDVKM. The CDR3 runs 17 residues. Overall study results and limits: Relative to aged donors, long-lived donors carried more naive CD4+ cells and displayed higher diversity. In older individuals, TCR beta diversity per million T cells was lower, falling roughly linearly with age.

The chain carries TRBV28 and TRBJ2-1; D perhaps matches TRBD1 (5 bases). Near its end, the DNA agrees better with TRBJ2-7, so the J call may be wrong. Input material: blood. The sequence derives from a man in his late teens or twenties in good health. The CDR3 region is CASSLNPPREGIYGQYF. CDR3 DNA: TGTGCCAGCAGTCTCAACCCACCCAGGGAAGGGATCTACGGGCAGTACTTC.